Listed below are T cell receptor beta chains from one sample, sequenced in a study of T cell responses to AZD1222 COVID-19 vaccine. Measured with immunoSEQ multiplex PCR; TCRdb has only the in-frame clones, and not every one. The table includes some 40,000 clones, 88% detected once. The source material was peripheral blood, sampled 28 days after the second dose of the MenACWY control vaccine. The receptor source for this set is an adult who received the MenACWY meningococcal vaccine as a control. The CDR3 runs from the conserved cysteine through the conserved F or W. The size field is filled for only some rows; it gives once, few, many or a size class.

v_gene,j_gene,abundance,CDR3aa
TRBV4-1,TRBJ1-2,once,CASSQEVSYGYTF
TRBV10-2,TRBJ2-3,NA,CASSETGLDTQYF
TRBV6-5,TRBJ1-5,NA,CASSYSRGSQPQHF
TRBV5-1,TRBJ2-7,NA,CASSEDRGEQYF
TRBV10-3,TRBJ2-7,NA,CAISRQGYASEQYF
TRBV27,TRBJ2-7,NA,CASSPWGWSSYEQYF
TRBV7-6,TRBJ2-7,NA,CASSFGTGGTYEQYF
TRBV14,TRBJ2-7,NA,CASSQLGLAGAEGEQYF
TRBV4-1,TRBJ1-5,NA,CASSQDPRNQPQHF
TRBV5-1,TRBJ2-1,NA,CASSRWTGKVIDNEQFF
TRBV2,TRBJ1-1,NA,CASNLAGGSMNTEAFF
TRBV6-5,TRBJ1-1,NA,CASSATGYTEAFF